The 10 T cell receptor beta chains listed next were all sequenced from one sample in a study of cytomegalovirus exposure and HLA in healthy donors. Primers included in the PCR were 60 Vbeta and 13 Jbeta primers. The protocol was immunoSEQ multiplex PCR, while the TCRdb copy is restricted to in-frame clones and leaves out a portion. The sample has 150,000 or so clones, roughly 74% seen once. The sample comprised PBMCs. The receptors were gathered from a man between 18 and 35 years old in good health and CMV-seronegative.

The J gene is TRBJ2-5, the V gene TRBV18, with 14 bases lining up with TRBD2. This CDR3 comprises 19 residues. In germline, CDR1 is KGHSH, CDR2 LQKENI. V gave up 6 bases and J gave up 7 bases; unmatched junction bases: 19. The CDR3 region is CASSARLGTSGGPEWTQYF. The CDR3 nucleotides read TGTGCCAGCTCGGCGCGCCTCGGGACTAGCGGGGGCCCAGAGTGGACCCAGTACTTC.

The chain has TRBV2 and TRBJ1-1; possible D gene TRBD1, 6 bases. Trimming took off 5 bases at V and 4 bases at J, with 8 bases between the two ends. The germline CDR1 and CDR2 sequences are SNHLY and FYNNEI. The CDR3 totals 12 residues. The CDR3: CASSSDSTEAFF. The CDR3 DNA follows: TGTGCCAGCAGTTCGGACAGCACTGAAGCTTTCTTT. Full variable domain (missing parts from reference TRBV2 and TRBJ1-1): EPEVTQTPSHQVTQMGQEVILRCVPISNHLYFYWYRQILGQKVEFLVSFYNNEISEKSEIFDDQFSVERPDGSNFTLKIRSTKLEDSAMYFCASSSDSTEAFFGQGTRLTVV.

J is TRBJ1-5 and V is TRBV6-1; D gene ambiguous. V shed 3 bases and J shed 0 bases, with 3 bases lying between them. Per the germline V gene, CDR1 is MNHNS and CDR2 is SASEGT. CDR3 length: 13 amino acids. DNA for the CDR3: TGTGCCAGCAGTGACATTAGCAATCAGCCCCAGCATTTT. Protein: CASSDISNQPQHF.

The CDR3 protein is CASSPSGQGYSNQPQHF. The CDR3 DNA is TGTGCCAGCAGCCCCTCGGGACAGGGCTATAGCAATCAGCCCCAGCATTTT. V and J are TRBV14 and TRBJ1-5, with TRBD1 identical over 9 bases. J lost 0 bases, V lost 4 bases, and 7 bases had no gene match. The germline CDR1 and CDR2 sequences are SGHDN and FVKESK. This CDR3 is built from 17 residues.

This clone was counted a few times. The junction differs from germline at one of its ends, possibly a read error. The chain combines TRBV7-2 with TRBJ2-4; D is possibly TRBD1 (5 bases). This CDR3 region has 14 residues. Germline loops: CDR1 SGHTA, CDR2 FQGNSA. The CDR3 is CASSATVAKNSQYF. CDR3 DNA: TGTGCCAGCAGCGCGACAGTAGCCAAAAACAGTCAGTACTTC.

This chain joins TRBV10-3 and TRBJ2-7; no clear D. Germline lookup yields CDR1 ENHRY and CDR2 SYGVKD. Trimming stripped 7 bases from V and 7 bases from J, with 17 bases between. The CDR3 extends over 13 amino acids. CDR3 protein: CAITWAAYGEQYV. CDR3 nucleotides: TGTGCCATCACCTGGGCGGCATACGGGGAGCAGTACGTC.

This clone appeared a few times. V gene TRBV5-1 combines with J gene TRBJ2-7, with 8 bases aligning to TRBD1. This CDR3 has 14 residues. CDR1 and CDR2 from the germline V gene are SGHRS and YFSETQ. V lost 2 bases and J lost 3; bases outside the gene matches: 4. CDR3 region: CASSFGQGGYEQYF. The DNA for the CDR3 is TGCGCCAGCAGCTTCGGACAGGGAGGCTACGAGCAGTACTTC.

The J gene is TRBJ2-7, the V gene TRBV7-2, with 9 bases matching TRBD1. The junction had 17 bases not matched to a gene; V was cut back by 5 bases and J by 6 bases. The CDR3 covers 17 residues. Per germline, CDR1 SGHTA and CDR2 FQGNSA. The CDR3 DNA reads TGTGCCAGCAGCCTCCAGCCTGCGCGGGGACAGGGTTCCGAGCAGTACTTC. It codes for CASSLQPARGQGSEQYF.

The J gene is TRBJ1-2, the V gene TRBV18, with 8 bases identical to TRBD1. Germline V gene sequence: CDR1 KGHSH, CDR2 LQKENI. This CDR3 is built from 13 residues. With 3 bases clipped from V and 7 bases from J, the junction kept 4 bases outside the gene matches. This chain's CDR3 is CASSPTDRVGYTF. The CDR3 DNA follows: TGTGCCAGCTCACCGACGGACAGGGTTGGCTACACCTTC.

In the case of this clone: A junction boundary mismatches the germline segment, possibly from a read error. The rearrangement joins TRBV9 to TRBJ1-5; D is unresolved. The CDR3 is 13 amino acids. Germline loops: CDR1 SGDLS, CDR2 YYNGEE. The CDR3 protein is CASSVDSDQPQHF. The CDR3, as DNA: TGTGCCAGCAGCGTAGATAGCGATCAGCCCCAGCATTTT. The whole variable domain, remainder taken from reference TRBV9 and TRBJ1-5, is DSGVTQTPKHLITATGQRVTLRCSPRSGDLSVYWYQQSLDQGLQFLIQYYNGEERAKGNILERFSAQQFPDLHSELNLSSLELGDSALYFCASSVDSDQPQHFGDGTRLSIL.